Shown below are 6 T cell receptor beta chains from a single sample sequenced in a study of blood T cell repertoires in COVID-19. Clones were sequenced by immunoSEQ multiplex PCR, and TCRdb holds only the in-frame ones, with some missing. This sample yields more than 60,000 clones, of which 91% are seen a single time; 5.8% belongs to the top ten. The sequenced material came from peripheral blood. Receptor source: a human donor in a cohort sampled during active COVID-19.

This clone was recorded once. The CDR3 DNA follows: TGTGCCAGCAGCCGGGACAGGGGGCAGTATACAGATACGCAGTATTTT. Protein: CASSRDRGQYTDTQYF. V is TRBV13 and J is TRBJ2-3; the match to TRBD1 covers 12 bases. The length of the CDR3 is 16 residues. Trimming took 5 bases from V and 3 from J; bases not matched to a gene: 6. Germline loops: CDR1 PRHDT, CDR2 FYEKMQ (reference sequence).

The chain carries TRBV11-2 and TRBJ2-1; a possible D gene is TRBD1 (6 bases). Germline CDR1 reads SGHAT; CDR2 reads FQNNGV. This CDR3 has 14 amino acids. Trimming cost V 3 bases and J 9 bases, with 15 bases left between them. The CDR3 sequence is CASSFRQANGEQFF. The CDR3 region has the DNA TGTGCCAGCAGCTTTCGACAGGCCAACGGTGAGCAGTTCTTC.

This chain connects TRBV5-5 to TRBJ2-1, with 8 bases aligning to TRBD2. The CDR3 loop spans 17 amino acids. Germline loops: CDR1 SGHKS, CDR2 YYEKEE (reference sequence). V was clipped by 0 bases and J by 4 bases; unmatched bases: 9. The CDR3 bases are TGTGCCAGCAGCTTGGAACCCTTGGCTAGCGGGTACAATGAGCAGTTCTTC. Its protein is CASSLEPLASGYNEQFF.

This clone was seen a single time. V and J are TRBV5-4 and TRBJ1-2, with 9 bases that match TRBD1. Losses at the gene ends were 3 bases for V and 2 bases for J; bases not matched to a gene: 2. The germline V gene has CDR1 SGHNT and CDR2 YYREEE (reference sequence). There are 14 residues in the CDR3. The CDR3 DNA is TGTGCCAGCAGCTCGACAGGGGGGAACTATGGCTACACCTTC. It is translated as CASSSTGGNYGYTF.

This chain links TRBV7-8 with TRBJ1-4, with D uncertain. This CDR3 spans 16 amino acids. V lost 5 bases to trimming and J lost 8 bases, with 21 bases between them. Per germline, CDR1 SGHVS and CDR2 FQNEAQ. CDR3 region: CASSPPPGPAGEKLFF. CDR3 DNA sequence: TGTGCCAGCAGCCCCCCCCCTGGTCCGGCGGGAGAAAAACTGTTTTTT.

This sequence joins TRBV18 and TRBJ1-4; D perhaps matches TRBD1 (6 bases). This CDR3 region has 15 residues. Trimming removed 6 bases from V and 8 bases from J, with 19 bases in between. Germline V gene sequence: CDR1 KGHSH, CDR2 LQKENI. CDR3 region: CASSPSNRVAEKLFF. The CDR3, as DNA: TGTGCCAGCTCTCCCAGCAACAGGGTCGCCGAAAAACTGTTTTTT. Based on the CDR3 plus reference TRBV18 and TRBJ1-4, the full variable domain is NAGVMQNPRHLVRRRGQEARLRCSPMKGHSHVYWYRQLPEEGLKFMVYLQKENIIDESGMPKERFSAEFPKEGPSILRIQQVVRGDSAAYFCASSPSNRVAEKLFFGSGTQLSVL.